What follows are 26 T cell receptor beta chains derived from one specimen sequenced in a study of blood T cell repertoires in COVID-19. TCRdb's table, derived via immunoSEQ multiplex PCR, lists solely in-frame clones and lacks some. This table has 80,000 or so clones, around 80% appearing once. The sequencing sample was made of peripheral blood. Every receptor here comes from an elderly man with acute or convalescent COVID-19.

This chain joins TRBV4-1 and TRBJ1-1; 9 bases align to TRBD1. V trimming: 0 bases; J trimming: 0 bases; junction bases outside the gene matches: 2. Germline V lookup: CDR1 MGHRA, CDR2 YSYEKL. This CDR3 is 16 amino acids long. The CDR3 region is CASSQDGTGMNTEAFF. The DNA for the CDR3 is TGCGCCAGCAGCCAAGACGGGACAGGGATGAACACTGAAGCTTTCTTT.

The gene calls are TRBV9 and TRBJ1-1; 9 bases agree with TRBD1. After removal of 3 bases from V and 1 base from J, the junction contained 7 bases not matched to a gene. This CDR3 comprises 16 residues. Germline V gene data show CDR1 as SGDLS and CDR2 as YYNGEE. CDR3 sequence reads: CASSGDRVLGNTEAFF. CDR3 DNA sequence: TGTGCCAGCAGCGGGGACAGGGTCCTCGGGAACACTGAAGCTTTCTTT.

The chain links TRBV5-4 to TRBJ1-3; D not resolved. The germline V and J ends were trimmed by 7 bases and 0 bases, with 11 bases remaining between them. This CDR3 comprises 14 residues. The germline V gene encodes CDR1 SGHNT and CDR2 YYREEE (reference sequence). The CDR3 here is CASGLFSSGNTIYF. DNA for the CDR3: TGTGCCAGCGGACTCTTTAGCTCTGGAAACACCATATATTTT. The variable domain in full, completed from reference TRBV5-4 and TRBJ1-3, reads ETGVTQSPTHLIKTRGQQVTLRCSSQSGHNTVSWYQQALGQGPQFIFQYYREEENGRGNFPPRFSGLQFPNYSSELNVNALELDDSALYLCASGLFSSGNTIYFGEGSWLTVV.

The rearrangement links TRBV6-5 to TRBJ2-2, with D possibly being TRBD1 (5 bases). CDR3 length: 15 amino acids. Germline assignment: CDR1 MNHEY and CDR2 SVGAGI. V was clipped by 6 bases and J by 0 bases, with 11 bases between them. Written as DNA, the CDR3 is TGTGCCAGCAGGGTGGACAAATCGAACACCGGGGAGCTGTTTTTT. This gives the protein CASRVDKSNTGELFF.

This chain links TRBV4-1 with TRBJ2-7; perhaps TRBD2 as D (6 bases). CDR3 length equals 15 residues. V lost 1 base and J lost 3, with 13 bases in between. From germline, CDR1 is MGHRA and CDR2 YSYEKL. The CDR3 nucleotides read TGCGCCAGCAGCCAAGTAGGAGGGACGAACTACGAGCAGTACTTC. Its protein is CASSQVGGTNYEQYF.

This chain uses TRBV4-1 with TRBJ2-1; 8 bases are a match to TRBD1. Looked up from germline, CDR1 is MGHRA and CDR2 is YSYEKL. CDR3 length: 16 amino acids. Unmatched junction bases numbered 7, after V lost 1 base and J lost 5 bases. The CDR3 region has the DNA TGCGCCAGCAGCCAAGGATTGCAGGGGGCGAACAATGAGCAGTTCTTC. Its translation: CASSQGLQGANNEQFF.

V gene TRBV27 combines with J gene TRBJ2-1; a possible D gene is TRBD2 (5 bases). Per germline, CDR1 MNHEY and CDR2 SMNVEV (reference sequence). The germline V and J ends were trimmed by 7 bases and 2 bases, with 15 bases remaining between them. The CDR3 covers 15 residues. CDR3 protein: CASTSLVLAYNEQFF. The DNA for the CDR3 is TGTGCCAGCACTTCACTAGTTTTAGCCTACAATGAGCAGTTCTTC.

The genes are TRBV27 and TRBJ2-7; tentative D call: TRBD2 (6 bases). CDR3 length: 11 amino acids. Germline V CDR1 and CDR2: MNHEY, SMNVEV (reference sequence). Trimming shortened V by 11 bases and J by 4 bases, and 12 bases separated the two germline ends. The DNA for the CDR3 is TGTGCCTGCGGGGACTTTTACGAGCAGTACTTC. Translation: CACGDFYEQYF.

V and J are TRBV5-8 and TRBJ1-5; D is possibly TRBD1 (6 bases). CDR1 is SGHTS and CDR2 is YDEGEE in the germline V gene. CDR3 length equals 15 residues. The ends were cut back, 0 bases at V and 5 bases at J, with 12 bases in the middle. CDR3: CASSLAVTGYQPQHF. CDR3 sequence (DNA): TGTGCCAGCAGCTTGGCCGTGACAGGATATCAGCCCCAGCATTTT. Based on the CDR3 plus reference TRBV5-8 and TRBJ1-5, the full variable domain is EAGVTQSPTHLIKTRGQQATLRCSPISGHTSVYWYQQALGLGLQFLLWYDEGEERNRGNFPPRFSGRQFPNYSSELNVNALELEDSALYLCASSLAVTGYQPQHFGDGTRLSIL.

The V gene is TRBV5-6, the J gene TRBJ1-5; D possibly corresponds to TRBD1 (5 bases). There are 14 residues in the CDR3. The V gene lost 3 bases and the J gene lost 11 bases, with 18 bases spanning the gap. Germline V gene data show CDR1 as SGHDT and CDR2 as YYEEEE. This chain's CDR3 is CASSSQGIVTAQHF. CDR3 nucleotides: TGTGCCAGCAGCTCTCAGGGCATCGTTACAGCCCAGCATTTT.

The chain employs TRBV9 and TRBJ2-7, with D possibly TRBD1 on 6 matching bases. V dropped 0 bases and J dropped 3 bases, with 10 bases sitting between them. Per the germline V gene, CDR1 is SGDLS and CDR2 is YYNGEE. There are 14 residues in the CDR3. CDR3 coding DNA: TGTGCCAGCAGCGTAGCTACAGGGAACTACGAGCAGTACTTC. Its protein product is CASSVATGNYEQYF.

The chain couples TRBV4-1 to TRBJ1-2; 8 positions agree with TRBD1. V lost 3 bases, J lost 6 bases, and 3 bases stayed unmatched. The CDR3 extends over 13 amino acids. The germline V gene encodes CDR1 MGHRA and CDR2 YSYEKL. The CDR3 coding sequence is TGCGCCAGCAGCCAGAGGACAGGGAATGGCTACACCTTC. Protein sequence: CASSQRTGNGYTF.

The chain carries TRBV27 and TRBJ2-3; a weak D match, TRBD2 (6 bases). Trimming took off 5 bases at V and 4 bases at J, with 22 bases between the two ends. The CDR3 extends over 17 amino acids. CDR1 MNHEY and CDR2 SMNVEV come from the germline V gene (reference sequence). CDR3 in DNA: TGTGCCAGCAGTCCCCCTTTGGGGCGGGGCTCGCCAGATACGCAGTATTTT. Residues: CASSPPLGRGSPDTQYF.

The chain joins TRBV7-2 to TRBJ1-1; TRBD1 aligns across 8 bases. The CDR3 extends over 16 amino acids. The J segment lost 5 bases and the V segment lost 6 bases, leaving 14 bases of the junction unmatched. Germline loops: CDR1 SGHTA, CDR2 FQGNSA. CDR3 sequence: CASRIEINRGFTEAFF. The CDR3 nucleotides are TGTGCCAGCAGAATAGAAATAAACAGGGGGTTTACTGAAGCTTTCTTT.

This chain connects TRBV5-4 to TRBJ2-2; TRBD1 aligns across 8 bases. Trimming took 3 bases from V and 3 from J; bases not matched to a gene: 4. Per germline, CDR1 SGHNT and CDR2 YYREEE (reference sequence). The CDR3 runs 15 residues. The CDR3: CASSSQTGDTGELFF. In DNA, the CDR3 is TGTGCCAGCAGCTCCCAGACAGGGGACACCGGGGAGCTGTTTTTT.

The CDR3 reads CASSLGLLAGVSTDTQYF. The CDR3 DNA follows: TGTGCCAGCAGCCTTGGCCTGTTAGCGGGGGTGAGCACAGATACGCAGTATTTT. The genes are TRBV3-1 (or the pseudogene TRBV3-2) and TRBJ2-3, with TRBD2 matching 9 bases. V lost 4 bases, J lost 0 bases, and 11 bases stayed unmatched. This CDR3 is 18 amino acids long. Germline lookup yields CDR1 LGHDT and CDR2 YNNKEL (reference sequence).

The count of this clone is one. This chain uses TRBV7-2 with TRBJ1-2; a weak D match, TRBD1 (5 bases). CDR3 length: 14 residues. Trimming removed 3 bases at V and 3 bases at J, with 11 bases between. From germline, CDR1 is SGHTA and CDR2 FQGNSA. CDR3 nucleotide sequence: TGTGCCAGCAGCTTCCGGGGGAACTACTATGGCTACACCTTC. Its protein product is CASSFRGNYYGYTF.

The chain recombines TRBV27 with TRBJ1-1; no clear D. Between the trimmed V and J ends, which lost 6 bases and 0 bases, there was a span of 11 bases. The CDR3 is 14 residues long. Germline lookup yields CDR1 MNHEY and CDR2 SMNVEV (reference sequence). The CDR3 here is CASSESGVNTEAFF. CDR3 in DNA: TGTGCCAGCAGCGAATCAGGCGTGAACACTGAAGCTTTCTTT.

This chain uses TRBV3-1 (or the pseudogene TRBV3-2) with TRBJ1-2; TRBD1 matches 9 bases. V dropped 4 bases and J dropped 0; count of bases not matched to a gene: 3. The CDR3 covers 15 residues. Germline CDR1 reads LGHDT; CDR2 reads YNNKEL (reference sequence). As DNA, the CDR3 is TGTGCCAGCAGCCTCCACAGGGGGCCTAACTATGGCTACACCTTC. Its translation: CASSLHRGPNYGYTF.

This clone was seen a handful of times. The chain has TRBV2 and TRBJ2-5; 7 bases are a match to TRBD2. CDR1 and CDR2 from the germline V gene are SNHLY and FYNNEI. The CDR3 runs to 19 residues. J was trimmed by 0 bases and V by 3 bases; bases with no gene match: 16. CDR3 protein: CASSDSRRAAAGNQETQYF. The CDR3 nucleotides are TGTGCCAGCAGTGATTCCAGGAGGGCAGCAGCGGGGAACCAAGAGACCCAGTACTTC. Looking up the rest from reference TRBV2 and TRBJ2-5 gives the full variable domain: EPEVTQTPSHQVTQMGQEVILRCVPISNHLYFYWYRQILGQKVEFLVSFYNNEISEKSEIFDDQFSVERPDGSNFTLKIRSTKLEDSAMYFCASSDSRRAAAGNQETQYFGPGTRLLVL.

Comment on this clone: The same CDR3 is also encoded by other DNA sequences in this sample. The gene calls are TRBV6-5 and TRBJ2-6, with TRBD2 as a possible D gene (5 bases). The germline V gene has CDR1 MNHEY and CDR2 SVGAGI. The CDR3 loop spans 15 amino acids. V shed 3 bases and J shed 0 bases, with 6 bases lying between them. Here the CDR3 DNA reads TGTGCCAGCAGTTATCGGGACTCTGGGGCCAACGTCCTGACTTTC. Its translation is CASSYRDSGANVLTF.

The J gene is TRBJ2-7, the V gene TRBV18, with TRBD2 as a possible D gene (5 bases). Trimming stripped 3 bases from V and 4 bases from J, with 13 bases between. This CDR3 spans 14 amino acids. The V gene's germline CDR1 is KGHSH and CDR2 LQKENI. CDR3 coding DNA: TGTGCCAGCTCACCCCCGGACTGGAAGTACGAGCAGTACTTC. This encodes CASSPPDWKYEQYF.

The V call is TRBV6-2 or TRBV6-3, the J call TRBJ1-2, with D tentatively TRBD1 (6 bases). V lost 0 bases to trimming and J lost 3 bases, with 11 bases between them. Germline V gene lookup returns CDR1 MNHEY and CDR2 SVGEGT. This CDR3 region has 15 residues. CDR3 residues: CASSYSDSLDYGYTF. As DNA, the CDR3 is TGTGCCAGCAGTTACTCGGACAGTCTTGACTATGGCTACACCTTC.

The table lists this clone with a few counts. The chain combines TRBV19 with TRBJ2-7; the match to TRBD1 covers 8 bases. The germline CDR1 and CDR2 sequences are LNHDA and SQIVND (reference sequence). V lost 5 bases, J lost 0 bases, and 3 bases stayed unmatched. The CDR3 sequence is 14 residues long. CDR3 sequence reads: CASSFGQGSYEQYF. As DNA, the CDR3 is TGTGCCAGTAGTTTCGGACAGGGCTCCTACGAGCAGTACTTC.

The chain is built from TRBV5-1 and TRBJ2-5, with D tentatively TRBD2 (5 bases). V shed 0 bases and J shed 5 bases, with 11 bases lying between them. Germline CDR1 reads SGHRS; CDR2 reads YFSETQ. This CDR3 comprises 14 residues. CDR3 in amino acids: CASSLVLATETQYF. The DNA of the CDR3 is TGCGCCAGCAGCTTGGTGCTAGCTACCGAGACCCAGTACTTC.

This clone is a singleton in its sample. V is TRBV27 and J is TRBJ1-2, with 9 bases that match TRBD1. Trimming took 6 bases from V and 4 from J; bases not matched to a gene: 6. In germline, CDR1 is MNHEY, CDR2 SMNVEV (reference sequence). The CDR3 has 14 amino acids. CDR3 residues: CASSPGTGSYGYTF. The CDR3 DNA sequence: TGTGCCAGCAGCCCCGGGACAGGGAGCTATGGCTACACCTTC.